These 32 T cell receptor beta chains were sequenced from one sample in a study of regulatory T cells in long-lasting Graves disease. Library construction for TCR beta used iRepertoire HTBI primers and Arm-PCR of CDR3 regions. In TCRdb, the multiplex PCR reads were re-called with MiXCR into one record per CDR3 protein. This sample has about 620,000 distinct CDR3 sequences, with under 20% found just once. The sample's time point: newly diagnosed GD, antithyroid drugs for less than 3 months. Following extraction of RNA from PBMCs, that RNA was used to make the TCR library. The same specimen was also included in a second study, on T cells in Graves' hyperthyroidism and ophthalmopathy.

The sequencing used peripheral blood mononuclear cells (PBMCs), collected at new diagnosis, from a patient treated with antithyroid drugs. All receptors derive from a woman in her 30s with Graves disease.

The table lists this clonotype with a few counts. The V call is TRBV3-1, the J call TRBJ2-3, with 12 bases lining up with TRBD2. This CDR3 region has 20 residues. Germline V gene lookup returns CDR1 LGHDT and CDR2 YNNKEL (reference sequence). The V and J ends lost 0 bases and 5 bases, in that order; junction bases with no gene match: 15. CDR3 protein: CASSQDPHLGLAGLGDTQYF. In nucleotides, the CDR3 is TGTGCCAGCAGCCAAGACCCCCACTTAGGACTAGCGGGACTGGGAGATACGCAGTATTTT.

The sample holds many counts of this clonotype. V and J are TRBV6-1 and TRBJ1-2; D call uncertain. CDR1 and CDR2 (germline): MNHNS, SASEGT. The CDR3 loop spans 14 amino acids. Deletions cut 11 bases from V and 4 bases from J, with 20 bases between. The CDR3 region has the DNA TGTGCCGCCGCGCGGGAGACACCGCCCTATGGCTACACCTTC. Translated: CAAARETPPYGYTF.

This clonotype was counted ten times or more. The chain joins TRBV2 to TRBJ2-7; possibly TRBD1 for D (6 bases). There are 12 residues in the CDR3. V lost 10 bases and J lost 4, with 14 bases in between. Germline CDR1 is SNHLY and CDR2 is FYNNEI. CDR3: CATVQGIYEQYF. CDR3 DNA: TGTGCCACCGTTCAGGGGATTTACGAGCAGTACTTC.

This clonotype was counted between two and nine times. The chain joins TRBV7-8 to TRBJ2-7, with TRBD2 matching over 8 bases. The CDR3 spans 15 residues. Per the germline V gene, CDR1 is SGHVS and CDR2 is FQNEAQ. With V trimmed by 8 bases and J by 0 bases, 9 bases remained unmatched. Written as DNA, the CDR3 is TGTGCCAGCGGCCAAACTAGCGGAGACTCCTACGAGCAGTACTTC. It specifies CASGQTSGDSYEQYF. The whole variable domain, filled in from reference TRBV7-8 and TRBJ2-7, reads GAGVSQSPRYKVAKRGQDVALRCDPISGHVSLFWYQQALGQGPEFLTYFQNEAQLDKSGLPSDRFFAERPEGSVSTLKIQRTQQEDSAVYLCASGQTSGDSYEQYFGPGTRLTVT.

The table lists this clonotype with many counts. The rearrangement links TRBV5-1 to TRBJ2-3; 8 nucleotides align to TRBD2. The CDR3 extends over 16 amino acids. Germline CDR1 SGHRS, CDR2 YFSETQ. J lost 0 bases, V lost 0 bases, and 3 bases had no gene match. The CDR3 loop is CASSLALAASTDTQYF. CDR3 bases: TGCGCCAGCAGCTTGGCACTAGCGGCTAGCACAGATACGCAGTATTTT.

There are many counts of this clonotype. The gene calls are TRBV2 and TRBJ1-1, with TRBD1 matching 9 bases. This CDR3 region has 14 residues. V was clipped by 6 bases and J by 7 bases; unmatched bases: 9. Germline CDR1 is SNHLY and CDR2 is FYNNEI. CDR3 bases: TGTGCCAGCAGCCTGGGGACAGGGAATGGTGAAGCTTTCTTT. Protein: CASSLGTGNGEAFF.

This clonotype was seen at least ten times. V gene TRBV6-1 combines with J gene TRBJ2-7, with D perhaps TRBD1 or TRBD2 (5 bases each). The CDR3 has 14 residues. With 6 bases removed from V and 9 bases from J, the gap between germline ends came to 21 bases. The germline V gene encodes CDR1 MNHNS and CDR2 SASEGT. CDR3 sequence: CASSPTQATTRQYF. In nucleotides, the CDR3 is TGTGCCAGCAGCCCGACACAGGCGACTACAAGGCAGTACTTC.

This clonotype was seen more than once but under ten times. The V and J genes are TRBV5-1 and TRBJ2-1; D might be TRBD2 (5 bases). V was pared by 0 bases and J by 0 bases, with 10 bases between. The germline V gene has CDR1 SGHRS and CDR2 YFSETQ. This CDR3 spans 16 amino acids. The CDR3, as DNA: TGCGCCAGCAGCTTGGACCCTAGCACCTCCTACAATGAGCAGTTCTTC. Translating it yields CASSLDPSTSYNEQFF.

This clonotype came up many times. The chain employs TRBV30 and TRBJ2-2; maybe TRBD2 (5 bases). The CDR3 is made up of 15 amino acids. The V end lost 4 bases, the J end lost 0 bases, and 12 bases lay between the germline ends. Germline V gene lookup returns CDR1 GTSNPN and CDR2 SVGIG (reference sequence). The CDR3 sequence: CAWTNLGANTGELFF. In DNA form, the CDR3 reads TGTGCCTGGACGAACTTGGGAGCGAACACCGGGGAGCTGTTTTTT.

The chain uses TRBV7-3 and TRBJ2-1; 7 bases map to TRBD1. The J segment lost 12 bases and the V segment lost 5 bases, leaving 16 bases of the junction unmatched. The CDR3 contains 15 residues. Germline values: CDR1 SGHTA, CDR2 FQGTGA. CDR3 protein: CASSKGAVGEGRQFF. Written as DNA, the CDR3 is TGTGCCAGCAGCAAGGGGGCTGTAGGCGAAGGGCGGCAGTTCTTC. The full variable domain, completed using reference TRBV7-3 and TRBJ2-1, is GAGVSQTPSNKVTEKGKYVELRCDPISGHTALYWYRQSLGQGPEFLIYFQGTGAADDSGLPNDRFFAVRPEGSVSTLKIQRTERGDSAVYLCASSKGAVGEGRQFFGPGTRLTVL.

This chain connects TRBV19 to TRBJ1-1, with TRBD1 matching over 7 bases. This CDR3 is 12 amino acids long. CDR1 LNHDA and CDR2 SQIVND come from the germline V gene (reference sequence). Germline trimming cut 11 bases from V and 1 base from J; bases unmatched to any gene: 4. This CDR3 reads CAQGGANTEAFF. In nucleotides, the CDR3 is TGTGCCCAGGGGGGGGCGAACACTGAAGCTTTCTTT. The full variable domain, in which reference TRBV19 and TRBJ1-1 provide the parts outside the CDR3, is DGGITQSPKYLFRKEGQNVTLSCEQNLNHDAMYWYRQDPGQGLRLIYYSQIVNDFQKGDIAEGYSVSREKKESFPLTVTSAQKNPTAFYLCAQGGANTEAFFGQGTRLTVV.

V gene TRBV5-1 combines with J gene TRBJ1-5; unclear D gene. V lost 9 bases, J lost 0 bases, and 16 bases lay in between. Germline CDR1 and CDR2: SGHRS and YFSETQ. This CDR3 contains 15 residues. CDR3 sequence (DNA): TGCGCCAACCTCCTCCTGGATTTTAGCAATCAGCCCCAGCATTTT. This translates into CANLLLDFSNQPQHF.

About this clonotype itself: A much larger clone is a single base away; this may be a read error. The chain is built from TRBV2 and TRBJ2-1; TRBD2 aligns across 10 bases. The J call could be wrong; TRBJ2-4 is a better fit for the DNA end. The length of the CDR3 is 15 residues. The germline CDR1 and CDR2 sequences are SNHLY and FYNNEI. This CDR3 is CASKLAGMDKNIQYF. The CDR3 DNA sequence: TGTGCCAGCAAACTAGCGGGGATGGACAAAAACATTCAGTACTTC.

This clonotype came up many times. This chain uses TRBV7-3 with TRBJ1-1; no definite D call. The CDR3 is 14 residues long. Germline CDR1 SGHTA, CDR2 FQGTGA. Trimming took 3 bases from V and 1 from J, leaving 9 bases between them. In DNA, the CDR3 is TGTGCCAGCAGCTTGACGGGAGCGAACACTGAAGCTTTCTTT. Residues: CASSLTGANTEAFF. Combining the CDR3 with reference TRBV7-3 and TRBJ1-1 gives the whole variable domain GAGVSQTPSNKVTEKGKYVELRCDPISGHTALYWYRQSLGQGPEFLIYFQGTGAADDSGLPNDRFFAVRPEGSVSTLKIQRTERGDSAVYLCASSLTGANTEAFFGQGTRLTVV.

About this clonotype: A much larger clonotype is one base distant, so this may be a read error. The chain couples TRBV6-2 or TRBV6-3 to TRBJ1-4; TRBD1 matches 7 bases. Germline V CDR1 and CDR2: MNHEY, SVGEGT. There are 14 residues in the CDR3. The CDR3 bases are TGTGCCAGCAGTTTCCCGGGACAGAATGAAGAACTGTTTTTT. Translated, it gives CASSFPGQNEELFF.

The chain recombines TRBV5-1 with TRBJ2-5; D perhaps matches TRBD2 (6 bases). In germline, CDR1 is SGHRS, CDR2 YFSETQ. The CDR3 totals 15 residues. With 1 base removed from V and 0 bases from J, the gap between germline ends came to 10 bases. CDR3 in DNA: TGCGCCAGCAGCTTGCTAGCGAATGACCAAGAGACCCAGTACTTC. Amino acids: CASSLLANDQETQYF. Full variable domain (outside the CDR3, taken from reference TRBV5-1 and TRBJ2-5): KAGVTQTPRYLIKTRGQQVTLSCSPISGHRSVSWYQQTPGQGLQFLFEYFSETQRNKGNFPGRFSGRQFSNSRSEMNVSTLELGDSALYLCASSLLANDQETQYFGPGTRLLVL.

Note on this clonotype: One junction end disagrees with the germline gene, perhaps due to a read error. The chain carries TRBV12-3 or TRBV12-4 and TRBJ2-2; D is possibly TRBD2 (5 bases). This CDR3 comprises 14 residues. CDR3 in amino acids: CASSVTSNTGKLFF. The CDR3 DNA is TGTGCCAGCAGTGTCACATCCAACACCGGGAAGCTGTTTTTT.

This clonotype was detected once. A single base separates this from a much larger clone, so it may be a read error. This sequence joins TRBV12-3 or TRBV12-4 and TRBJ1-5; D possibly corresponds to TRBD1 (5 bases). The CDR3 covers 13 residues. The CDR3 loop reads CASSLGDYQLQHF. The CDR3 DNA sequence: TGTGCCAGCAGTTTGGGGGATTATCAGCTCCAGCATTTT.

This clonotype was seen only a few times. The CDR3 DNA is TGTGCCAGTGGTAGCGGGAGGGACTACGAGCAGTACTTC. This encodes CASGSGRDYEQYF. The J gene is TRBJ2-7, the V gene TRBV27, with 11 bases lining up with TRBD2. Per germline, CDR1 MNHEY and CDR2 SMNVEV (reference sequence). CDR3 length: 13 amino acids. Trimming cost V 9 bases and J 3 bases; bases outside gene matches: 4.

The chain combines TRBV19 with TRBJ1-1; possibly TRBD1 for D (5 bases). Germline CDR1 is LNHDA and CDR2 is SQIVND (reference sequence). Trimming removed 3 bases at V and 5 bases at J, with 10 bases between. The CDR3 is 13 residues long. In DNA form, the CDR3 reads TGTGCCAGTAGTATTCAGGGTTTGACTGAAGCTTTCTTT. It specifies CASSIQGLTEAFF.

This clonotype was counted at least ten times. The chain carries TRBV20-1 and TRBJ2-1; 8 bases match TRBD1. V trimming: 6 bases; J trimming: 5 bases; junction bases outside the gene matches: 15. Germline V gene sequence: CDR1 DFQATT, CDR2 SNEGSKA (reference sequence). The CDR3 extends over 16 amino acids. This chain's CDR3 is CSAPERTGRKDNEQFF. CDR3 DNA sequence: TGCAGTGCCCCCGAAAGGACAGGGAGGAAGGACAATGAGCAGTTCTTC.

At least ten counts were recorded for this clonotype. J is TRBJ2-7 and V is TRBV3-1; 13 bases match TRBD2. The CDR3 runs to 14 residues. Trimming took 6 bases from V and 4 from J; bases not matched to a gene: 3. Germline lookup yields CDR1 LGHDT and CDR2 YNNKEL (reference sequence). The CDR3 DNA reads as TGTGCCAGCAGGCGGACTAGCGGGAGTTACGAGCAGTACTTC. It codes for CASRRTSGSYEQYF.

In this sample, this clonotype turned up many times. V and J are TRBV28 and TRBJ1-2; D is unresolved. V was clipped by 6 bases and J by 5 bases, with 13 bases between them. The germline V gene encodes CDR1 MDHEN and CDR2 SYDVKM. The CDR3 extends over 13 amino acids. This chain's CDR3 is CASSLAAGYGYTF. The DNA of the CDR3 is TGTGCCAGCAGCTTGGCGGCCGGATATGGCTACACCTTC.

Notes on this clonotype: One end of the junction is discordant with germline, which a read error may explain. The chain has TRBV24-1 and TRBJ2-3; D may match TRBD1 or TRBD2 (6 bases each). CDR3 length: 15 amino acids. The germline CDR1 and CDR2 sequences are KGHDR and SFDVKD. The CDR3, as DNA: TGTGCCACCCGTGACGGGGGCGACCTCACAGGTACGCAGTATTTT. As protein: CATRDGGDLTGTQYF.

The chain has TRBV19 and TRBJ2-7, with D perhaps TRBD1 (6 bases). Germline-derived CDR1 and CDR2 are LNHDA and SQIVND (reference sequence). V gave up 3 bases and J gave up 3 bases, with 9 bases separating them. This CDR3 is 13 amino acids long. The CDR3 coding sequence is TGTGCCAGTAGTATGTGGACAGACTACGAGCAGTACTTC. Its translation is CASSMWTDYEQYF.

The genes are TRBV6-1 and TRBJ1-5; TRBD1 matches at 10 bases. The CDR3 length is 16 residues. The junction had 7 bases not matched to a gene; V was cut back by 6 bases and J by 2 bases. Germline CDR1 reads MNHNS; CDR2 reads SASEGT. In DNA, the CDR3 is TGTGCCAGCAGACCTCCCGGGACAGGGGGCAATCAGCCCCAGCATTTT. Residues: CASRPPGTGGNQPQHF.

This clonotype was counted only a few times. The chain recombines TRBV30 with TRBJ2-7; 7 bases map to TRBD1. The CDR3 contains 15 residues. Germline V lookup: CDR1 GTSNPN, CDR2 SVGIG (reference sequence). Trimming cost V 0 bases and J 0 bases; bases outside gene matches: 5. Here the CDR3 reads CAWSVHRDSSYEQYF. The DNA for the CDR3 is TGTGCCTGGAGTGTCCACCGGGACAGCTCCTACGAGCAGTACTTC.

The sample holds many counts of this clonotype. The rearrangement links TRBV7-2 to TRBJ2-1; unclear D gene. The germline V gene encodes CDR1 SGHTA and CDR2 FQGNSA. CDR3 length: 14 amino acids. The V and J ends lost 6 bases and 7 bases respectively, with 16 bases between them. The CDR3 region is CASRKSGLLNEQFF. CDR3 in DNA: TGTGCCAGCAGGAAGTCCGGGCTACTGAATGAGCAGTTCTTC.

This clonotype was counted ten times or more. This sequence joins TRBV24-1 and TRBJ2-2, with TRBD2 matching 7 bases. The CDR3 extends over 14 amino acids. V gave up 7 bases and J gave up 1 base; unmatched junction bases: 2. Germline CDR1 KGHDR, CDR2 SFDVKD. Written as DNA, the CDR3 is TGTGCCACCAGAGCGGGACTGAACACCGGGGAGCTGTTTTTT. Residues: CATRAGLNTGELFF.

Comment on this clonotype: Just one base apart from a much larger clone, this may be a read error. The chain uses TRBV7-2 and TRBJ2-2; no definite D call. The CDR3 extends over 15 amino acids. V lost 5 bases and J 9 bases, leaving 19 bases between the germline ends. CDR1 SGHTA and CDR2 FQGNSA come from the germline V gene. The CDR3 sequence is CASSPGGRLWRELFF. CDR3 bases: TGTGCCAGCAGCCCGGGTGGGCGGCTCTGGAGGGAGCTGTTTTTT.

Points on this clonotype: Given a much more abundant clone one base away, this may be a read error. The chain recombines TRBV6-1 with TRBJ2-6; TRBD1 agrees at 7 bases. The CDR3 runs 15 residues. Germline CDR1 MNHNS, CDR2 SASEGT. The CDR3 DNA sequence: TGTGCCAGCAGTGAAGAGGGGGCTGGGGCCAACTTCCTGACTTTC. This gives the protein CASSEEGAGANFLTF.

The V and J genes are TRBV28 and TRBJ2-4, with 7 bases identical to TRBD2. V dropped 8 bases and J dropped 4; count of bases not matched to a gene: 14. The CDR3 spans 16 residues. In germline, CDR1 is MDHEN, CDR2 SYDVKM. CDR3 nucleotide sequence: TGTGCCAGCTCCCCTGCTACGGCTAGCGGAAAAAACATTCAGTACTTC. Amino acid sequence: CASSPATASGKNIQYF.